These 24 T cell receptor beta chains were sequenced from one sample in a study of shared T cell receptors in the human thymus. Generated by immunoSEQ multiplex PCR, the TCRdb table keeps only in-frame clones and is missing some. This repertoire shows approximately 760,000 clones, approximately 85% found once; its top ten account for roughly 0.01%. This sample also appeared in a second study, on human thymus T cells.

Sequenced sample: thymocytes. These TCRs come from a girl less than two years old with a congenital heart defect.

The chain combines TRBV10-3 with TRBJ1-2, with D possibly matching TRBD1 (6 bases). The germline gives CDR1 ENHRY, CDR2 SYGVKD. V was shortened by 4 bases and J by 3 bases, with 24 bases between the two germline ends. The CDR3 has 18 amino acids. CDR3 region: CAISGGPRVWGQYYGYTF. The CDR3 DNA is TGTGCCATCAGTGGGGGCCCACGCGTGTGGGGGCAGTACTATGGCTACACCTTC.

This chain connects TRBV4-1 to TRBJ1-2; D unclear. Germline V lookup: CDR1 MGHRA, CDR2 YSYEKL. The CDR3 covers 17 residues. V lost 2 bases and J lost 3, with 19 bases in between. The CDR3 sequence: CASSQPAHRGKDYGYTF. The CDR3 nucleotides read TGCGCCAGCAGCCAACCCGCCCACCGGGGAAAGGACTATGGCTACACCTTC.

The chain links TRBV27 to TRBJ2-7; D perhaps matches TRBD1 (6 bases). V was cut by 6 bases and J by 5 bases, with 17 bases left in between. This CDR3 contains 14 residues. Germline CDR1 and CDR2: MNHEY and SMNVEV (reference sequence). For the CDR3, the DNA is TGTGCCAGCAGACGCTCTGTGGGGGCCCACGAGCAGTACTTC. It codes for CASRRSVGAHEQYF.

V usage is TRBV5-1 and J usage is TRBJ2-7; 8 bases fit TRBD1. CDR3 length: 13 amino acids. After removal of 4 bases from V and 7 bases from J, the junction contained 7 bases not matched to a gene. Germline values: CDR1 SGHRS, CDR2 YFSETQ. Written as DNA, the CDR3 is TGCGCCAGCAGCCATAGACAGGGGCGAGAGCAGTACTTC. The encoded protein is CASSHRQGREQYF. The whole variable domain, filled in from reference TRBV5-1 and TRBJ2-7, reads KAGVTQTPRYLIKTRGQQVTLSCSPISGHRSVSWYQQTPGQGLQFLFEYFSETQRNKGNFPGRFSGRQFSNSRSEMNVSTLELGDSALYLCASSHRQGREQYFGPGTRLTVT.

The chain combines TRBV15 with TRBJ1-2; a weak D match, TRBD1 (6 bases). The CDR3 is 14 amino acids. The V gene's germline CDR1 is LNHNV and CDR2 YYDKDF (reference sequence). The V end lost 0 bases, the J end lost 2 bases, and 7 bases lay between the germline ends. The CDR3 nucleotides read TGTGCCACCAGCAGAGACCAGGGGAACTATGGCTACACCTTC. This encodes CATSRDQGNYGYTF.

This clone was observed a single time. This chain uses TRBV7-8 with TRBJ1-5; weak D call: TRBD1 (5 bases). This CDR3 region has 15 residues. Trimming removed 5 bases at V and 5 bases at J, with 16 bases between. Germline V CDR1 and CDR2: SGHVS, FQNEAQ. CDR3 nucleotides: TGTGCCAGCAGCCCCGGGGGGAAGTGCGATCAGCCCCAGCATTTT. It codes for CASSPGGKCDQPQHF.

The J gene is TRBJ1-1, the V gene TRBV5-6; 7 bases match TRBD1. In germline, CDR1 is SGHDT, CDR2 YYEEEE. V gave up 5 bases and J gave up 11 bases; unmatched junction bases: 12. The CDR3 length is 13 residues. For the CDR3, the DNA is TGTGCCAGCAGTGGTGGACAGGATCACCGGGCTTTCTTT. Encoded protein: CASSGGQDHRAFF.

The chain carries TRBV11-2 and TRBJ1-3, with 9 bases fitting TRBD1. With 3 bases clipped from V and 0 bases from J, the junction kept 3 bases outside the gene matches. Germline V gene lookup returns CDR1 SGHAT and CDR2 FQNNGV. The CDR3 consists of 16 residues. CDR3 sequence (DNA): TGTGCCAGCAGCTTGGGACAGGGTACCTCTGGAAACACCATATATTTT. Protein product: CASSLGQGTSGNTIYF.

This chain uses TRBV12-5 with TRBJ1-2; 10 positions match TRBD1. Per germline, CDR1 LGHNT and CDR2 FRNRAP. The CDR3 loop spans 18 amino acids. The V segment lost 2 bases and the J segment 0 bases; nucleotides outside the gene matches: 9. The CDR3 DNA reads TGTGCTAGTGGTTTGTTGGGGGGACAGGGGCGACCTAACTATGGCTACACCTTC. This encodes CASGLLGGQGRPNYGYTF.

The chain is built from TRBV6-5 and TRBJ1-2; maybe TRBD1 (5 bases). The V end lost 5 bases, the J end lost 4 bases, and 11 bases lay between the germline ends. Germline V gives CDR1 MNHEY, CDR2 SVGAGI. The CDR3 extends over 13 amino acids. The CDR3 DNA reads TGTGCCAGCAGTGCCGGGGGTTTCTATGGCTACACCTTC. Translated, it gives CASSAGGFYGYTF.

This chain joins TRBV9 and TRBJ1-2, with D possibly TRBD1 on 5 matching bases. Deletions cut 0 bases from V and 8 bases from J, with 17 bases between. This CDR3 comprises 15 residues. The V gene's germline CDR1 is SGDLS and CDR2 YYNGEE. In DNA form, the CDR3 reads TGTGCCAGCAGCGTAGCTCTAACGGGGGTCGGCGGCTACACCTTC. This sequence encodes CASSVALTGVGGYTF. The full variable domain, in which reference TRBV9 and TRBJ1-2 provide the parts outside the CDR3, is DSGVTQTPKHLITATGQRVTLRCSPRSGDLSVYWYQQSLDQGLQFLIQYYNGEERAKGNILERFSAQQFPDLHSELNLSSLELGDSALYFCASSVALTGVGGYTFGSGTRLTVV.

V gene TRBV5-4 combines with J gene TRBJ2-2, with 12 nucleotides matching TRBD2. V lost 4 bases to trimming and J lost 9 bases; unmatched junction nucleotides: 10. CDR3 length: 16 amino acids. The V gene's germline CDR1 is SGHNT and CDR2 YYREEE (reference sequence). The CDR3 DNA sequence: TGTGCCAGCAGCCTACGGACTAGCGGGGTGCCCCGGGAGCTGTTTTTT. This encodes CASSLRTSGVPRELFF.

The chain is built from TRBV14 and TRBJ1-2; D not resolved. V gave up 0 bases and J gave up 0 bases, with 20 bases separating them. The length of the CDR3 is 19 residues. The germline CDR1 and CDR2 sequences are SGHDN and FVKESK. The CDR3 bases are TGTGCCAGCAGCCAAGAAAGAGTCCACCTTCCACCCACTAACTATGGCTACACCTTC. Translation: CASSQERVHLPPTNYGYTF.

The chain links TRBV6-5 to TRBJ2-5; TRBD1 is a possible D gene (6 bases). The better agreement between TRBJ2-7 and the DNA end casts doubt on the J call. Germline CDR1 reads MNHEY; CDR2 reads SVGAGI. The CDR3 length is 16 residues. CDR3 sequence: CASSYSTFGRGDEQYF. In nucleotides, the CDR3 is TGTGCCAGCAGTTACTCGACCTTTGGCAGGGGAGACGAGCAGTACTTC.

This sequence joins TRBV6-1 and TRBJ1-1; D is ambiguous. V lost 6 bases to trimming and J lost 4 bases, with 12 bases between them. The germline CDR1 and CDR2 sequences are MNHNS and SASEGT. This CDR3 spans 13 amino acids. The CDR3 region is CASRDRHTTEAFF. The CDR3 nucleotides are TGTGCCAGCAGAGATAGACATACCACTGAAGCTTTCTTT.

This sequence joins TRBV9 and TRBJ1-5; TRBD1 aligns across 7 bases. Losses at the gene ends were 4 bases for V and 4 bases for J; bases not matched to a gene: 8. The length of the CDR3 is 15 residues. CDR1 and CDR2 (germline): SGDLS, YYNGEE. CDR3 nucleotides: TGTGCCAGCAGCCCTCAGGGACAGATTAATCAGCCCCAGCATTTT. Protein: CASSPQGQINQPQHF.

The chain uses TRBV6-5 and TRBJ1-1, with D possibly being TRBD1 (5 bases). Germline CDR1 MNHEY, CDR2 SVGAGI. V dropped 1 base and J dropped 8 bases, with 11 bases sitting between them. The CDR3 runs 13 residues. The CDR3 DNA reads TGTGCCAGCAGTTACTGGGGGGGGGAAGAAGCTTTCTTT. This codes for CASSYWGGEEAFF.

This CDR3 is CASSQEGGGPTYEQYF. The CDR3 coding sequence is TGCGCCAGCAGCCAAGAGGGAGGGGGTCCTACCTACGAGCAGTACTTC. The chain recombines TRBV4-1 with TRBJ2-7, with TRBD2 as a possible D gene (7 bases). The V gene's germline CDR1 is MGHRA and CDR2 YSYEKL. Trimming removed 0 bases from V and 2 bases from J, with 14 bases in between. The CDR3 contains 16 residues.

This clone was counted only a few times. The CDR3 region has the DNA TGTGCCAGCTCAGGGACTAGCGGGGGGGCCGGGTACGAGCAGTACTTC. Amino acids: CASSGTSGGAGYEQYF. V gene TRBV18 combines with J gene TRBJ2-7; 16 bases map to TRBD2. V shed 5 bases, J shed 4 bases, and the junction held 5 bases outside the gene matches. CDR1 and CDR2 from the germline V gene are KGHSH and LQKENI. The CDR3 covers 16 residues.

The chain recombines TRBV14 with TRBJ2-7, with TRBD1 identical over 10 bases. Germline trimming cut 3 bases from V and 3 bases from J; bases unmatched to any gene: 5. This CDR3 has 15 residues. From germline, CDR1 is SGHDN and CDR2 FVKESK. CDR3 amino acids: CASSHWDRGVYEQYF. CDR3 coding DNA: TGTGCCAGCAGCCACTGGGACAGGGGAGTCTACGAGCAGTACTTC.

The chain is built from TRBV5-6 and TRBJ1-1, with unresolved D. The CDR3 has 13 residues. Trimming left V 1 base short and J 1 base short, with 5 bases between. The germline CDR1 and CDR2 sequences are SGHDT and YYEEEE. The CDR3 region has the DNA TGTGCCAGCAGCTTGTTCAGGAACACTGAAGCTTTCTTT. It yields the protein CASSLFRNTEAFF.

Worth noting for this clone: One junction end disagrees with the germline gene, perhaps due to a read error. The chain recombines TRBV6-1 with TRBJ1-1; 7 bases match TRBD1. This CDR3 is built from 13 residues. From germline, CDR1 is MNHNS and CDR2 SASEGT. This CDR3 is CASRDRVSTEAFF. The CDR3 DNA is TGTGCCAGCCGTGACAGGGTAAGCACTGAAGCTTTCTTT.

The gene calls are TRBV28 and TRBJ1-1; 9 nucleotides line up with TRBD1. The germline gives CDR1 MDHEN, CDR2 SYDVKM. The CDR3 is 22 residues long. V lost 6 bases to trimming and J lost 8 bases; unmatched junction nucleotides: 34. CDR3 protein: CASSQNHQLDRGRVGMEPEAFF. CDR3 coding DNA: TGTGCCAGCAGCCAAAATCATCAGTTGGACAGGGGAAGAGTGGGTATGGAGCCCGAAGCTTTCTTT.

The rearrangement links TRBV6-6 to TRBJ1-2; no firm D call. This CDR3 has 15 residues. Trimming removed 0 bases at V and 7 bases at J, with 15 bases between. CDR1 and CDR2 from the germline V gene are MNHNY and SVGAGI (reference sequence). CDR3 residues: CASSYSIAQSFGYTF. The CDR3 DNA is TGTGCCAGCAGTTACTCGATTGCCCAGTCCTTTGGCTACACCTTC.